The 30 T cell receptor beta chains in this list originate from one sample, sequenced in a study of blood T cell repertoires in COVID-19 (TCRdb year 2020). Libraries were made using the immunoSEQ multiplex PCR assay. TCRdb limited this immuneACCESS table to in-frame rearrangements with V and J called. A share of clones is missing; checked studies link under half to unresolved V genes, and the rest is unexplained. The sample table contains around 79,000 clones; only one count was recorded for 65% to 90% of them. The top ten hold 5.5% to 7.5% of the sample. The sample consisted of peripheral blood. The receptors were gathered from a woman in her fifties or sixties with acute or convalescent COVID-19.

The rearrangement uses TRBV3-1 (or the pseudogene TRBV3-2) and TRBJ1-1; maybe TRBD1 (5 bases). Germline CDR1 reads LGHDT; CDR2 reads YNNKEL (reference sequence). V lost 1 base and J 1 base, leaving 10 bases between the germline ends. This CDR3 is built from 15 residues. CDR3 DNA: TGTGCCAGCAGCCAAGTCCCAGACAGGAACACTGAAGCTTTCTTT. Its translation: CASSQVPDRNTEAFF.

In this sample, this clone turned up once. V usage is TRBV5-6 and J usage is TRBJ1-2, with 7 bases that match TRBD1. The CDR3 runs 14 residues. The ends lost 0 bases at V and 4 bases at J; junction bases unmatched: 3. In germline, CDR1 is SGHDT, CDR2 YYEEEE. The CDR3, as DNA: TGTGCCAGCAGCTTGGGGGACAGTGGCTATGGCTACACCTTC. It specifies CASSLGDSGYGYTF.

The chain couples TRBV4-2 to TRBJ2-1; 9 bases line up with TRBD2. The length of the CDR3 is 16 residues. V lost 5 bases, J lost 4 bases, and 9 bases stayed unmatched. Per the germline V gene, CDR1 is LGHNA and CDR2 is YNFKEQ. The CDR3 region has the DNA TGTGCCAGCAGCTTTTCAAGCGGGGGGACGTACAATGAGCAGTTCTTC. Translating it yields CASSFSSGGTYNEQFF.

The V call is TRBV5-1, the J call TRBJ2-3; 14 nucleotides align to TRBD2. Germline CDR1 reads SGHRS; CDR2 reads YFSETQ. J was trimmed by 4 bases and V by 2 bases; bases with no gene match: 3. The CDR3 is 16 amino acids. The CDR3 DNA follows: TGCGCCAGCAGCTTCCTGACTAGCGGGGGGGCAGATACGCAGTATTTT. Its protein product is CASSFLTSGGADTQYF.

The J gene is TRBJ1-5, the V gene TRBV6-5; the match to TRBD1 covers 8 bases. The CDR3 is 14 residues long. Trimming removed 5 bases from V and 7 bases from J; junction bases left unmatched: 7. Per the germline V gene, CDR1 is MNHEY and CDR2 is SVGAGI. DNA of the CDR3: TGTGCCAGCAGTCCAGGGACAGGAAGCCAGCCCCAGCATTTT. Encoded protein: CASSPGTGSQPQHF.

This chain joins TRBV5-4 and TRBJ1-1; possible D gene TRBD1, 5 bases. The CDR3 totals 14 residues. V lost 4 bases, J lost 4 bases, and 14 bases lay in between. Per germline, CDR1 SGHNT and CDR2 YYREEE (reference sequence). The CDR3 loop reads CASSHIDRSTEAFF. The CDR3 DNA reads as TGTGCCAGCAGCCACATAGACAGATCCACTGAAGCTTTCTTT.

This chain uses TRBV25-1 with TRBJ2-1; 13 bases map to TRBD2. CDR1 and CDR2 from the germline V gene are MGHDK and SYGVNS. The CDR3 runs to 16 residues. Unmatched junction bases numbered 3, after V lost 1 base and J lost 6 bases. The CDR3 here is CASSEWTSGGSNEQFF. The CDR3 DNA reads as TGTGCCAGCAGTGAATGGACTAGCGGGGGATCCAATGAGCAGTTCTTC.

The chain combines TRBV6-5 with TRBJ1-3; D is possibly TRBD1 (6 bases). The CDR3 spans 12 residues. Germline values: CDR1 MNHEY, CDR2 SVGAGI. V was trimmed by 7 bases and J by 4 bases, leaving 8 bases between them. CDR3 amino acids: CASNGQGNTIYF. Written as DNA, the CDR3 is TGTGCCAGCAATGGACAGGGAAACACCATATATTTT.

This clone has only one observation. V gene TRBV5-4 combines with J gene TRBJ1-2; D is possibly TRBD1 (5 bases). V was cut by 2 bases and J by 10 bases, with 12 bases left in between. The CDR3 contains 12 residues. The germline V gene encodes CDR1 SGHNT and CDR2 YYREEE (reference sequence). CDR3: CASSLSDTLYTF. CDR3 DNA sequence: TGTGCCAGCAGCTTATCGGACACCCTCTACACCTTC.

Concerning this clone itself: The identical CDR3 is also encoded by other nucleotide sequences in the sample. The rearrangement uses TRBV20-1 and TRBJ1-1, with D perhaps TRBD1 (5 bases). The CDR3 is 11 amino acids. Germline CDR1 DFQATT, CDR2 SNEGSKA (reference sequence). Trimming removed 3 bases from V and 5 bases from J, with 7 bases in between. The CDR3 spells CSASRGTEAFF. The CDR3 DNA reads as TGCAGTGCTAGTAGGGGAACTGAAGCTTTCTTT.

The chain links TRBV2 to TRBJ1-5; TRBD1 aligns across 7 bases. This CDR3 has 15 amino acids. From germline, CDR1 is SNHLY and CDR2 FYNNEI. V shed 1 base and J 3 bases; nucleotides not matched to a gene: 3. The CDR3 reads CASSEDRGHNQPQHF. CDR3 bases: TGTGCCAGCAGTGAAGACAGGGGCCACAATCAGCCCCAGCATTTT. The entire variable domain, with the rest obtained from reference TRBV2 and TRBJ1-5, is as follows: EPEVTQTPSHQVTQMGQEVILRCVPISNHLYFYWYRQILGQKVEFLVSFYNNEISEKSEIFDDQFSVERPDGSNFTLKIRSTKLEDSAMYFCASSEDRGHNQPQHFGDGTRLSIL.

This sequence joins TRBV7-3 and TRBJ1-2; TRBD1 agrees at 10 bases. The CDR3 contains 14 residues. V shed 4 bases, J shed 5 bases, and the junction held 4 bases outside the gene matches. The germline gives CDR1 SGHTA, CDR2 FQGTGA. As DNA, the CDR3 is TGTGCCAGCAGCTGGACAGGGGGGTGGTATGGCTACACCTTC. The encoded protein is CASSWTGGWYGYTF. Together with reference TRBV7-3 and TRBJ1-2, the CDR3 gives the full variable domain: GAGVSQTPSNKVTEKGKYVELRCDPISGHTALYWYRQSLGQGPEFLIYFQGTGAADDSGLPNDRFFAVRPEGSVSTLKIQRTERGDSAVYLCASSWTGGWYGYTFGSGTRLTVV.

This clone appeared a single time. This sequence joins TRBV10-3 and TRBJ1-2; TRBD1 matches at 10 bases. The CDR3 contains 17 residues. The ends lost 0 bases at V and 4 bases at J; junction bases unmatched: 8. Germline V gene sequence: CDR1 ENHRY, CDR2 SYGVKD. The CDR3 nucleotides read TGTGCCATCAGTGAGTCGGCCGGGACAGGGGCCACCTATGGCTACACCTTC. The encoded protein is CAISESAGTGATYGYTF.

This clone was seen only once. This chain connects TRBV5-4 to TRBJ2-5, with D possibly being TRBD2 (6 bases). Germline CDR1 reads SGHNT; CDR2 reads YYREEE (reference sequence). This CDR3 has 13 amino acids. The V gene lost 4 bases and the J gene lost 5 bases, with 12 bases spanning the gap. The CDR3 loop is CASSTGGRETQYF. The CDR3 DNA reads TGTGCCAGCAGCACCGGGGGTCGGGAGACCCAGTACTTC.

A note on this clone: Other DNA sequences in the same sample also yield this CDR3. The DNA for the CDR3 is TGTGCCAGCAGTTTGGGCAGGGGGACTGAAGCTTTCTTT. Amino acid sequence: CASSLGRGTEAFF. The rearrangement joins TRBV27 to TRBJ1-1; 7 bases are a match to TRBD1. CDR1 MNHEY and CDR2 SMNVEV come from the germline V gene (reference sequence). J lost 5 bases, V lost 3 bases, and 3 bases had no gene match. The CDR3 runs 13 residues.

This clone was picked up a small number of times. This chain connects TRBV9 to TRBJ1-1, with D hard to call. Germline CDR1 and CDR2: SGDLS and YYNGEE. The CDR3 runs to 12 residues. V dropped 3 bases and J dropped 5 bases, with 8 bases sitting between them. The DNA of the CDR3 is TGTGCCAGCAGCGCGGGAGGGACTGAAGCTTTCTTT. It translates to CASSAGGTEAFF. Full variable domain (missing parts from reference TRBV9 and TRBJ1-1): DSGVTQTPKHLITATGQRVTLRCSPRSGDLSVYWYQQSLDQGLQFLIQYYNGEERAKGNILERFSAQQFPDLHSELNLSSLELGDSALYFCASSAGGTEAFFGQGTRLTVV.

This sequence joins TRBV30 and TRBJ1-2, with a weak D call TRBD1 (5 bases). Trimming cost V 8 bases and J 7 bases, with 14 bases left between them. CDR3 length: 11 amino acids. Looked up from germline, CDR1 is GTSNPN and CDR2 is SVGIG (reference sequence). Here the CDR3 DNA reads TGTGCCCGCGGCGGGGCTGTTGGCTACACCTTC. This gives the protein CARGGAVGYTF.

The chain carries TRBV6-1 and TRBJ1-3; 7 bases match TRBD1. The trim removed 3 bases at V and 1 base at J, leaving 3 bases unmatched. This CDR3 is built from 15 residues. Germline CDR1 reads MNHNS; CDR2 reads SASEGT. CDR3 sequence (DNA): TGTGCCAGCAGTGACCTGACAGGGTCTGGAAACACCATATATTTT. Translating gives CASSDLTGSGNTIYF.

The V call is TRBV3-1 (or the pseudogene TRBV3-2), the J call TRBJ1-1, with 9 nucleotides matching TRBD1. The CDR3 is 11 residues long. Looked up from germline, CDR1 is LGHDT and CDR2 is YNNKEL (reference sequence). The V gene end was trimmed by 8 bases and the J gene end by 7 bases; junction bases not matched to a gene: 2. This CDR3 reads CASDRGGEAFF. The CDR3 DNA sequence: TGTGCCAGCGACAGGGGGGGTGAAGCTTTCTTT.

The V and J genes are TRBV4-1 and TRBJ1-1, with 11 nucleotides matching TRBD1. The CDR3 is 15 residues long. Germline loops: CDR1 MGHRA, CDR2 YSYEKL. Trimming took 5 bases from V and 4 from J; bases not matched to a gene: 6. The CDR3: CASSATGTGGTEAFF. For the CDR3, the DNA is TGCGCCAGCAGCGCTACCGGGACAGGGGGCACTGAAGCTTTCTTT.

This clone was seen just once. CDR3 bases: TGTGCCAGCAGCTCCCGGGTTAGCGGATACAATGAGCAGTTCTTC. Its protein product is CASSSRVSGYNEQFF. This chain joins TRBV7-2 and TRBJ2-1; D may be TRBD2 (6 bases). CDR1 SGHTA and CDR2 FQGNSA come from the germline V gene. The length of the CDR3 is 15 residues. Trimming removed 4 bases from V and 4 bases from J, with 14 bases in between.

The V call is TRBV24-1, the J call TRBJ2-3, with 10 bases matching TRBD2. The CDR3 consists of 16 residues. Germline V gene sequence: CDR1 KGHDR, CDR2 SFDVKD. The V gene end was trimmed by 7 bases and the J gene end by 6 bases; junction bases not matched to a gene: 12. The CDR3 loop reads CATRGKLAGPPDTQYF. The CDR3 DNA sequence: TGTGCCACCAGGGGTAAACTAGCGGGGCCTCCCGATACGCAGTATTTT.

This clone has only a few counts. CDR3: CASSRSGGQETQYF. CDR3 bases: TGTGCCAGCAGTAGGAGCGGGGGCCAAGAGACCCAGTACTTC. The chain links TRBV7-3 to TRBJ2-5, with 8 bases aligning to TRBD2. The J segment lost 1 base and the V segment lost 6 bases, leaving 4 bases of the junction unmatched. CDR1 and CDR2 (germline): SGHTA, FQGTGA. The CDR3 runs to 14 residues.

CDR3 sequence (DNA): TGTGCCAGCAGCTTAACACAGGGGGCGACTGGAAACACCATATATTTT. Translation: CASSLTQGATGNTIYF. V is TRBV5-5 and J is TRBJ1-3; 9 bases agree with TRBD1. Trimming cost V 2 bases and J 2 bases; bases outside gene matches: 5. This CDR3 contains 16 residues. The germline CDR1 and CDR2 sequences are SGHKS and YYEKEE (reference sequence).

V is TRBV11-2 and J is TRBJ1-1; 7 nucleotides align to TRBD1. This CDR3 is built from 13 residues. CDR1 is SGHAT and CDR2 is FQNNGV in the germline V gene. With V trimmed by 4 bases and J by 5 bases, 4 bases remained unmatched. CDR3 sequence (DNA): TGTGCCAGCAGCTCACAGGGGCGGACTGAAGCTTTCTTT. It encodes CASSSQGRTEAFF. The variable domain in full, completed from reference TRBV11-2 and TRBJ1-1, reads EAGVAQSPRYKIIEKRQSVAFWCNPISGHATLYWYQQILGQGPKLLIQFQNNGVVDDSQLPKDRFSAERLKGVDSTLKIQPAKLEDSAVYLCASSSQGRTEAFFGQGTRLTVV.

This sequence joins TRBV30 and TRBJ1-3; TRBD1 matches 9 bases. Germline lookup yields CDR1 GTSNPN and CDR2 SVGIG (reference sequence). Trimming removed 7 bases from V and 1 base from J; junction bases left unmatched: 11. The CDR3 is 16 amino acids. The CDR3 loop is CASLGQGFGSGNTIYF. As DNA, the CDR3 is TGTGCCTCCCTGGGACAGGGATTTGGATCTGGAAACACCATATATTTT.

The V call is TRBV4-2, the J call TRBJ2-7; maybe TRBD1 (6 bases). Germline V gene lookup returns CDR1 LGHNA and CDR2 YNFKEQ. The V end lost 0 bases, the J end lost 2 bases, and 8 bases lay between the germline ends. This CDR3 is 14 amino acids long. For the CDR3, the DNA is TGTGCCAGCAGCCAAGACAGGGGCGCCTACGAGCAGTACTTC. This translates into CASSQDRGAYEQYF.

The chain recombines TRBV3-1 (or the pseudogene TRBV3-2) with TRBJ1-2, with 7 bases aligning to TRBD1. Trimming removed 5 bases from V and 3 bases from J; junction bases left unmatched: 12. Germline assignment: CDR1 LGHDT and CDR2 YNNKEL (reference sequence). The CDR3 spans 16 residues. CDR3 sequence (DNA): TGTGCCAGCAGCAACCGACAGGGCTCCAGGGACTATGGCTACACCTTC. Its protein product is CASSNRQGSRDYGYTF.

V and J are TRBV3-1 (or the pseudogene TRBV3-2) and TRBJ2-1, with D possibly TRBD1 on 6 matching bases. There are 16 residues in the CDR3. V was cut by 3 bases and J by 6 bases, with 18 bases left in between. Germline CDR1 reads LGHDT; CDR2 reads YNNKEL (reference sequence). CDR3 bases: TGTGCCAGCAGCCATTATGGGACAATCATCCGCAATGAGCAGTTCTTC. This gives the protein CASSHYGTIIRNEQFF.

This chain joins TRBV5-5 and TRBJ1-1; D may be TRBD1 (5 bases). V lost 0 bases, J lost 7 bases, and 16 bases lay in between. The CDR3 runs 15 residues. Germline V gene lookup returns CDR1 SGHKS and CDR2 YYEKEE (reference sequence). The CDR3 reads CASSLALNGGIEAFF. In DNA form, the CDR3 reads TGTGCCAGCAGCTTGGCTTTGAACGGGGGGATTGAAGCTTTCTTT. The whole variable domain, filled in from reference TRBV5-5 and TRBJ1-1, reads DAGVTQSPTHLIKTRGQQVTLRCSPISGHKSVSWYQQVLGQGPQFIFQYYEKEERGRGNFPDRFSARQFPNYSSELNVNALLLGDSALYLCASSLALNGGIEAFFGQGTRLTVV.